Here is one T cell receptor (beta chain) with its context. Under the authors' procedure: For nucleated cells, counts were estimated from reference gene primer amplification. Some clones are missing from TCRdb's copy, which holds only in-frame ones; the method was immunoSEQ multiplex PCR. The V and J calls and clone size were taken over from that table, and D and trimming were inferred from the DNA. The sample holds 250,000 to 300,000 clones; roughly 85% are singletons and the top ten take less than 6%. This entry comes from a study of blood T cell repertoires in COVID-19. Turning to the study itself: The United States, Italy and Spain supplied acute and convalescent COVID-19 samples. Sample material is recorded as cDNA or gDNA derived from T cells, B-cell-depleted T cells, or PBMCs.

Germline assignment: CDR1 KGHDR and CDR2 SFDVKD. V was clipped by 2 bases and J by 2 bases; unmatched bases: 3. The CDR3 has 16 residues. This TCR was sampled from a man between 60 and 70 years old who had recovered from COVID-19. Sequences were obtained from peripheral blood. The gene calls are TRBV24-1 and TRBJ2-1, with 9 bases matching TRBD2. The CDR3 loop reads CATSDSTSGTYNEQFF. As DNA, the CDR3 is TGTGCCACCAGTGATTCGACTAGCGGAACCTACAATGAGCAGTTCTTC.